The clone carrying this T cell receptor (beta chain) was counted a few times. This sample stems from a study of blood T cell repertoires in COVID-19. The repertoire was sequenced with immunoSEQ multiplex PCR; TCRdb's copy has only in-frame clones and lacks some. This sample has over 600,000 clones, with about 90% found just once. The V end lost 5 bases, the J end lost 0 bases, and 5 bases lay between the germline ends. CDR3 length equals 13 residues. J is TRBJ1-5 and V is TRBV12-3 or TRBV12-4; no clear D. Sequencing used peripheral blood. This clonotype was obtained from a woman aged 18-29 years with acute or convalescent COVID-19. The CDR3 bases are TGTGCCAGCAGTCGGGATAGCAATCAGCCCCAGCATTTT. As protein: CASSRDSNQPQHF.